A single sample is the source of the 22 T cell receptor beta chains below, sequenced in a study of T cell responses to AZD1222 COVID-19 vaccine. The protocol was immunoSEQ multiplex PCR, while the TCRdb copy is restricted to in-frame clones and leaves out a portion. The sample records 90,000 to 150,000 clones, approximately 90% being singletons. Source: peripheral blood, taken 28 days after the second AZD1222 dose. These receptors all stem from an adult who received the AZD1222 COVID-19 vaccine.

The V gene is TRBV29-1, the J gene TRBJ1-5, with D perhaps TRBD1 (5 bases). Germline CDR1 SQVTM, CDR2 ANQGSEA. The CDR3 is 12 residues long. V was shortened by 4 bases and J by 2 bases, with 6 bases between the two germline ends. The DNA of the CDR3 is TGCAGCGTTGCAGGGCGCAATCAGCCCCAGCATTTT. Translating gives CSVAGRNQPQHF.

The rearrangement joins TRBV12-3 or TRBV12-4 to TRBJ1-2; D remains unclear. V was cut by 0 bases and J by 10 bases, with 12 bases left in between. The CDR3 is 13 amino acids. The CDR3 region is CASSLALSDTYTF. The DNA of the CDR3 is TGTGCCAGCAGTTTAGCGCTATCAGACACCTACACCTTC.

This clone was recorded once. This rearrangement joins TRBV15 to TRBJ2-3, with TRBD2 identical over 10 bases. This CDR3 has 16 amino acids. With V trimmed by 0 bases and J by 6 bases, 6 bases remained unmatched. CDR1 and CDR2 (germline): LNHNV, YYDKDF (reference sequence). Here the CDR3 reads CATSREAGGPVDTQYF. The DNA of the CDR3 is TGTGCCACCAGCAGAGAAGCGGGAGGGCCTGTGGATACGCAGTATTTT.

This clone was counted only a few times. The chain uses TRBV7-2 and TRBJ2-1; D possibly uses TRBD1 or TRBD2 (6 bases each). The length of the CDR3 is 19 residues. Germline V lookup: CDR1 SGHTA, CDR2 FQGNSA. Trimming removed 3 bases at V and 9 bases at J, with 30 bases between. The chain's CDR3 is CASSFPTGRRDNLGGEQFF. CDR3 DNA sequence: TGTGCCAGCAGCTTCCCGACAGGAAGGAGGGACAATTTGGGTGGTGAGCAGTTCTTC. Drawing the rest from reference TRBV7-2 and TRBJ2-1, the complete variable domain is GAGVSQSPSNKVTEKGKDVELRCDPISGHTALYWYRQSLGQGLEFLIYFQGNSAPDKSGLPSDRFSAERTGGSVSTLTIQRTQQEDSAVYLCASSFPTGRRDNLGGEQFFGPGTRLTVL.

The chain uses TRBV9 and TRBJ1-1; D is ambiguous. Deletions cut 0 bases from V and 1 base from J, with 4 bases between. CDR3 length: 13 amino acids. Germline V gene sequence: CDR1 SGDLS, CDR2 YYNGEE. The CDR3 bases are TGTGCCAGCAGCGTAGGCAAGAACACTGAAGCTTTCTTT. Protein product: CASSVGKNTEAFF.

V usage is TRBV19 and J usage is TRBJ1-6, with D possibly being TRBD1 (6 bases). In germline, CDR1 is LNHDA, CDR2 SQIVND (reference sequence). The CDR3 spans 15 residues. V was shortened by 4 bases and J by 8 bases, with 15 bases between the two germline ends. The CDR3 coding sequence is TGTGCCAGTAGTACCTGGGGACAAGGTGATTCACCCCTCCACTTT. This encodes CASSTWGQGDSPLHF.

The rearrangement joins TRBV6-4 to TRBJ2-3; a possible D gene is TRBD1 (6 bases). CDR1 and CDR2 from the germline V gene are MRHNA and SNTAGT. The CDR3 covers 13 residues. Trimming removed 5 bases at V and 3 bases at J, with 9 bases between. The CDR3 region is CASSPGATDTQYF. CDR3 sequence (DNA): TGTGCCAGCAGTCCAGGGGCGACAGATACGCAGTATTTT.

The rearrangement joins TRBV9 to TRBJ2-2, with TRBD1 identical over 11 bases. The CDR3 has 14 residues. Germline V gene data show CDR1 as SGDLS and CDR2 as YYNGEE. Trimming removed 4 bases from V and 6 bases from J; junction bases left unmatched: 2. For the CDR3, the DNA is TGTGCCAGCAGCAGGGGACAGGGGGCCGGGGAGCTGTTTTTT. Protein product: CASSRGQGAGELFF.

This sequence joins TRBV5-6 and TRBJ2-1; D gene unclear. Germline V gives CDR1 SGHDT, CDR2 YYEEEE. Trimming pared 5 bases from V and 8 bases from J, leaving 14 bases between. CDR3 length equals 13 residues. For the CDR3, the DNA is TGTGCCAGCAGTTTACCCCCGGACCATGAGCAGTTCTTC. This encodes CASSLPPDHEQFF.

This chain joins TRBV7-2 and TRBJ2-3, with no clear D. The germline CDR1 and CDR2 sequences are SGHTA and FQGNSA. The V and J ends lost 2 bases and 8 bases respectively, with 8 bases between them. CDR3 length: 12 amino acids. CDR3 loop: CASSLSPPTQYF. The CDR3 DNA follows: TGTGCCAGCAGCTTAAGCCCCCCTACGCAGTATTTT.

The CDR3 DNA sequence: TGTGCCAGCAGTGAGGAGAGCGGGGGGGTGACAGATACGCAGTATTTT. This sequence encodes CASSEESGGVTDTQYF. The rearrangement joins TRBV6-4 to TRBJ2-3, with 10 bases that match TRBD2. CDR3 length equals 16 residues. Germline values: CDR1 MRHNA, CDR2 SNTAGT. Trimming removed 3 bases from V and 3 bases from J; junction bases left unmatched: 6.

The chain couples TRBV7-8 to TRBJ1-5; 8 nucleotides match TRBD1. V shed 1 base and J 6 bases; nucleotides not matched to a gene: 14. The CDR3 runs 18 residues. Germline loops: CDR1 SGHVS, CDR2 FQNEAQ. The CDR3 DNA follows: TGTGCCAGCAGCTTAGTGGTAACAGGGGGATATTCCACTCAGCCCCAGCATTTT. As protein: CASSLVVTGGYSTQPQHF.

The chain couples TRBV14 to TRBJ1-3; D unresolved. The CDR3 has 15 amino acids. In germline, CDR1 is SGHDN, CDR2 FVKESK. The V end lost 3 bases, the J end lost 0 bases, and 9 bases lay between the germline ends. The CDR3: CASSHRLNSGNTIYF. The CDR3 nucleotides are TGTGCCAGCAGCCACCGACTCAACTCTGGAAACACCATATATTTT. The entire variable domain, with the rest obtained from reference TRBV14 and TRBJ1-3, is as follows: EAGVTQFPSHSVIEKGQTVTLRCDPISGHDNLYWYRRVMGKEIKFLLHFVKESKQDESGMPNNRFLAERTGGTYSTLKVQPAELEDSGVYFCASSHRLNSGNTIYFGEGSWLTVV.

The V call is TRBV4-3, the J call TRBJ2-7; D gene unclear. The germline gives CDR1 LGHNA, CDR2 YSLEER. With 1 base removed from V and 1 base from J, the gap between germline ends came to 14 bases. The CDR3 is 16 amino acids. DNA of the CDR3: TGCGCCAGCAGCCAAGCCTGGCCCTCGGGTTCCTACGAGCAGTACTTC. Its translation: CASSQAWPSGSYEQYF.

The chain couples TRBV28 to TRBJ1-4, with a possible D match to TRBD1 (5 bases). The CDR3 extends over 15 amino acids. Germline CDR1 MDHEN, CDR2 SYDVKM. Trimming stripped 7 bases from V and 1 base from J, with 13 bases between. The CDR3 bases are TGTGCCAGCAAATCCGGGGCCCTAACTAATGAAAAACTGTTTTTT. Protein sequence: CASKSGALTNEKLFF.

This chain uses TRBV28 with TRBJ2-2, with D perhaps given as TRBD1 or TRBD2 (6 bases each). V gave up 8 bases and J gave up 7 bases, with 20 bases separating them. Germline V gene data show CDR1 as MDHEN and CDR2 as SYDVKM. The CDR3 has 15 amino acids. The CDR3 nucleotides read TGTGCCAGCCTTTTTTCGGCAGGGGAGGACGGGGAGCTGTTTTTT. Encoded protein: CASLFSAGEDGELFF.

The chain employs TRBV27 and TRBJ1-1; TRBD1 aligns across 7 bases. The CDR3 has 16 amino acids. The J segment lost 0 bases and the V segment lost 5 bases, leaving 9 bases of the junction unmatched. Germline CDR1 is MNHEY and CDR2 is SMNVEV (reference sequence). The CDR3 DNA reads as TGTGCCAGCAGTCCCGGACAGGTTTGGGTGAACACTGAAGCTTTCTTT. As protein: CASSPGQVWVNTEAFF.

In its sample, this clone was seen a few times. The chain joins TRBV28 to TRBJ1-2; 7 bases are shared with TRBD1. The CDR3 length is 13 residues. V shed 7 bases and J 5 bases; nucleotides not matched to a gene: 7. CDR1 MDHEN and CDR2 SYDVKM come from the germline V gene. CDR3 nucleotide sequence: TGTGCCAGCACCCCAGGGGGTTTATATGGCTACACCTTC. Protein product: CASTPGGLYGYTF.

This chain joins TRBV12-2 and TRBJ1-1. TRBV12-2 represents a pseudogene. This CDR3 has 14 residues. The CDR3 is CASRLQGRNTEAFF. CDR3 bases: TGTGCAAGTCGCTTACAGGGACGCAACACTGAAGCTTTCTTT.

This rearrangement joins TRBV10-3 to TRBJ1-1; no clear D. Trimming removed 3 bases at V and 4 bases at J, with 12 bases between. This CDR3 region has 14 residues. The germline CDR1 and CDR2 sequences are ENHRY and SYGVKD. The CDR3 coding sequence is TGTGCCATCAGTGAAGCACGACACCCCACTGAAGCTTTCTTT. It specifies CAISEARHPTEAFF.

The J gene is TRBJ1-1, the V gene TRBV6-2 or TRBV6-3, with 8 bases fitting TRBD1. Germline-derived CDR1 and CDR2 are MNHEY and SVGEGT. With 5 bases clipped from V and 4 bases from J, the junction kept 9 bases outside the gene matches. The CDR3 sequence is 15 residues long. CDR3 residues: CASSTVQGAFTEAFF. DNA of the CDR3: TGTGCCAGCAGTACCGTTCAGGGGGCCTTCACTGAAGCTTTCTTT.

This chain joins TRBV5-1 and TRBJ1-5; D is unclear. Germline CDR1 is SGHRS and CDR2 is YFSETQ. This CDR3 spans 15 amino acids. V lost 1 base, J lost 3 bases, and 11 bases lay in between. The CDR3, as DNA: TGCGCCAGCAGCTTGAATTCTGGCCCCAATCAGCCCCAGCATTTT. Translated, it gives CASSLNSGPNQPQHF.